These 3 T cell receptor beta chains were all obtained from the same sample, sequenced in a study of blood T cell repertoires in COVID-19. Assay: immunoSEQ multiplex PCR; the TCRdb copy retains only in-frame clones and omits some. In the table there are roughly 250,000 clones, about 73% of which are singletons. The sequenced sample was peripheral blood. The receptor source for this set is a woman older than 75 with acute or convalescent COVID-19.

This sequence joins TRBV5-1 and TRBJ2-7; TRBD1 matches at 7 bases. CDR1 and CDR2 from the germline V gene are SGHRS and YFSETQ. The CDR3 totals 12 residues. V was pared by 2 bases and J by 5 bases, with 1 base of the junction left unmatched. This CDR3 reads CASSLQGNEQYF. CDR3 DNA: TGCGCCAGCAGCTTACAGGGGAACGAGCAGTACTTC.

The CDR3 nucleotides are TGTGCCAGCAGCTCCTCAGGGGTAGTCGGCTACACCTTC. Translated, it gives CASSSSGVVGYTF. This sequence joins TRBV11-2 and TRBJ1-2; weak D call: TRBD1 (6 bases). V lost 4 bases and J 8 bases, leaving 14 bases between the germline ends. There are 13 residues in the CDR3. Germline values: CDR1 SGHAT, CDR2 FQNNGV.

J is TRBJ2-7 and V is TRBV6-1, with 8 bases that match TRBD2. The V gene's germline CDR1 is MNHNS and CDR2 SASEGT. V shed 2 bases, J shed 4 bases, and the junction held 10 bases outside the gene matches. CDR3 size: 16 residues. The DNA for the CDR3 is TGTGCCAGCAGTGAAAGAGCGGCCGGGGGGGGGTACGAGCAGTACTTC. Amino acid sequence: CASSERAAGGGYEQYF.